These 13 T cell receptor beta chains were sequenced from one sample in a study of CXCR3-negative and CXCR3-positive naive CD8 T cells. Carrying UMI labels, the TRB cDNA libraries were prepared through 5' RACE. TCRdb reprocessed the 5' RACE reads, with one entry per CDR3 protein and no DNA. The listing contains 45,000 to 60,000 distinct CDR3 sequences. The specimen was naive CXCR3- CD8+ T cells from blood. The sample's subset: CD45RO-CCR7+CD27+CD95- naive CD8+ T cells lacking CXCR3 (TNR3-). These receptors all stem from a human donor in good health. Some clones in this sample may be carry-over from other donors' samples.

V is TRBV6-6 and J is TRBJ2-7; without DNA, the TCRdb call of TRBD1 cannot be checked. CDR1 and CDR2 from the germline V gene are MNHNY and SVGAGI (reference sequence). The CDR3 loop spans 13 amino acids. Here the CDR3 reads CASNPGGGYEQYF.

This chain links TRBV4-3 with TRBJ2-1; the TRBD2 assignment by TCRdb is unverifiable without DNA. This CDR3 has 17 residues. From germline, CDR1 is LGHNA and CDR2 YSLEER. This CDR3 reads CASSQVVGGGAYNEQFF.

This rearrangement joins TRBV15 to TRBJ1-3; TCRdb's D call, TRBD1, is unchecked because there is no DNA. CDR3 length: 17 amino acids. Germline V CDR1 and CDR2: LNHNV, YYDKDF (reference sequence). The CDR3 is CATSRDRGPDSGNTIYF.

The CDR3 protein is CASSLGQGADGYTF. The rearrangement links TRBV5-6 to TRBJ1-2; absent DNA, TCRdb's TRBD1 call cannot be checked. Germline lookup yields CDR1 SGHDT and CDR2 YYEEEE. CDR3 length: 14 amino acids.

The CDR3 sequence: CSVEKTSGGALGETQYF. The chain employs TRBV29-1 and TRBJ2-5; with no DNA, the TCRdb D assignment of TRBD2 cannot be verified. In germline, CDR1 is SQVTM, CDR2 ANQGSEA. The length of the CDR3 is 17 residues.

The chain links TRBV12-3 or TRBV12-4 to TRBJ1-3; without DNA, the TCRdb call of TRBD1 cannot be checked. This CDR3 contains 14 residues. The CDR3 sequence is CASSPTGFGNTIYF.

V is TRBV14 and J is TRBJ2-2; the TRBD1 assignment by TCRdb is unverifiable without DNA. Germline V gene data show CDR1 as SGHDN and CDR2 as FVKESK. This CDR3 spans 16 amino acids. The CDR3 protein is CARRQTGQSNTGELFF. Full variable domain (remainder filled in from reference TRBV14 and TRBJ2-2): EAGVTQFPSHSVIEKGQTVTLRCDPISGHDNLYWYRRVMGKEIKFLLHFVKESKQDESGMPNNRFLAERTGGTYSTLKVQPAELEDSGVYFCARRQTGQSNTGELFFGEGSRLTVL.

This sequence joins TRBV27 and TRBJ2-7; TCRdb indicates TRBD1, and absent DNA this call remains unverified. Germline CDR1 is MNHEY and CDR2 is SMNVEV (reference sequence). The CDR3 extends over 14 amino acids. Here the CDR3 reads CASSTGGPTYEQYF.

The chain couples TRBV7-2 to TRBJ2-1; TCRdb returns TRBD1, unconfirmable since there is no DNA. Looked up from germline, CDR1 is SGHTA and CDR2 is FQGNSA. This CDR3 has 15 residues. CDR3 in amino acids: CASSLVAGAYNEQFF.

The V gene is TRBV28, the J gene TRBJ1-2. Germline V gene data show CDR1 as MDHEN and CDR2 as SYDVKM. CDR3 length equals 13 residues. The CDR3 region is CASSLGPNYGYTF.

The chain carries TRBV5-1 and TRBJ2-7; TCRdb reports TRBD2, a call that lacks DNA to check it against. Germline lookup yields CDR1 SGHRS and CDR2 YFSETQ. This CDR3 has 16 residues. CDR3 amino acids: CASSLGVGRPSYEQYF.

The chain has TRBV19 and TRBJ2-7; TCRdb's assignment of TRBD1 cannot be checked, as there is no DNA. This CDR3 has 13 residues. Germline V gene data show CDR1 as LNHDA and CDR2 as SQIVND (reference sequence). CDR3 sequence reads: CASSWDRTYEQYF.

The chain joins TRBV29-1 to TRBJ2-7; TCRdb's D call of TRBD2 is untestable without DNA. Germline V gives CDR1 SQVTM, CDR2 ANQGSEA. This CDR3 has 12 amino acids. CDR3 residues: CSVESGDYEQYF.